Sequencing of this TCR beta chain was carried out in a study of resident and recirculating memory T cells in vitiligo. Across the study: Samples were epidermis from two lesional and two nonlesional sites, plus PBMCs. The samples were homogenized without cell sorting before genomic DNA extraction. Study observations and caveats: Vitiligo lesions lacked a unique dominant clone, and clonality varied.

No patient showed confetti depigmentation, a clinical sign of active disease. This clone has only a few counts. Its antigen remains unknown. The protocol was immunoSEQ multiplex PCR, while the TCRdb copy is restricted to in-frame clones and leaves out a portion. The profile shows around 76,000 clones, just over 90% of them singletons. Germline V gives CDR1 LGHNA, CDR2 YNFKEQ. Trimming took 2 bases from V and 4 from J, leaving 13 bases between them. The CDR3 is made up of 15 amino acids. The chain carries TRBV4-2 and TRBJ2-3; D perhaps matches TRBD1 (8 bases). The sequenced sample consisted of blood. This TCR came from a male donor with vitiligo. CDR3 amino acids: CASSQTGGASDTQYF. Here the CDR3 DNA reads TGTGCCAGCAGCCAAACAGGGGGGGCCTCAGATACGCAGTATTTT.